These 32 T cell receptor beta chains came from one sample sequenced in a study of T cells in women clearing cervical HPV infection. TCRdb keeps only in-frame clones here, not all; method: immunoSEQ multiplex PCR. This repertoire comprises fewer than 40,000 clones; its ten largest clones make up 4% to 5%. The sample consisted of blood buffy coat. Receptors originate from a woman between 18 and 75 years old with a cervical HPV16 infection that either progressed to CIN3+ or cleared (not recorded which).

Concerning this clone: Sequencing ends 3 residues short of the CDR3 end; the germline J gene provides the rest. The gene calls are TRBV5-1 and TRBJ2-7; weak D call: TRBD2 (5 bases). CDR3 length: 13 residues. V was cut by 5 bases and J by 2 bases, with 11 bases left in between. Germline CDR1 and CDR2: SGHRS and YFSETQ. This chain's CDR3 is CASREAATYEQYF. The sequenced CDR3 bases are TGCGCCAGCAGAGAAGCGGCGACCTACGAG. The complete variable domain, with remaining parts taken from reference TRBV5-1 and TRBJ2-7, reads KAGVTQTPRYLIKTRGQQVTLSCSPISGHRSVSWYQQTPGQGLQFLFEYFSETQRNKGNFPGRFSGRQFSNSRSEMNVSTLELGDSALYLCASREAATYEQYFGPGTRLTVT.

Partial CDR3 DNA: TGTGCCAGCAGTTTTTCCGGCAGGGTTGGC. It translates to CASSFSGRVG. The whole CDR3 is CASSFSGRVGYTF. V usage is TRBV12-3 or TRBV12-4 and J usage is TRBJ1-2, with TRBD1 as a possible D gene (5 bases). Sequencing ends 3 residues short of the CDR3 end; the germline J gene provides the rest. V was pared by 3 bases and J by 7 bases, with 12 bases between. The CDR3 is made up of 13 amino acids.

This clone is deemed medium-sized (0.01 to 0.1%) by its frequency. The read stops 3 residues short of the end of the CDR3; the missing end is completed from the germline J gene. The chain uses TRBV6-1 and TRBJ2-6, with D tentatively TRBD1 (5 bases). V dropped 3 bases and J dropped 0 bases, with 6 bases sitting between them. Germline values: CDR1 MNHNS, CDR2 SASEGT. The CDR3 has 15 amino acids. The CDR3 spells CASSEDTSGANVLTF. The sequenced part of the CDR3 DNA is TGTGCCAGCAGTGAGGACACCTCTGGGGCCAACGTC.

Concerning this clone itself: Read coverage stops 3 residues before the CDR3 terminus; the germline J gene supplies the remainder. This sequence joins TRBV2 and TRBJ1-6; tentatively, D is TRBD1 (6 bases). V was clipped by 4 bases and J by 0 bases, with 13 bases between them. CDR3 size: 17 residues. From germline, CDR1 is SNHLY and CDR2 FYNNEI. CDR3 sequence reads: CASSVAGASSYNSPLHF. The covered CDR3 bases are TGTGCCAGCAGTGTTGCAGGGGCTAGCTCCTATAATTCACCC.

The part of the CDR3 DNA that was read is TGCAGTGCTAGAGACCTCGGGTTGCAAGAGACC. Translation: CSARDLGLQET. The whole CDR3 protein reads CSARDLGLQETQYF. This chain joins TRBV20-1 and TRBJ2-5; no clear D gene. The read is 3 residues too short to cover the CDR3 end, so that end is filled in from the germline J gene. The CDR3 length is 14 residues. The V end lost 0 bases, the J end lost 2 bases, and 10 bases lay between the germline ends. Germline lookup yields CDR1 DFQATT and CDR2 SNEGSKA (reference sequence).

The CDR3 sequence: CASSARLAGGTDTQYF. Incomplete CDR3 DNA: TGTGCCAGCAGTGCCCGACTAGCGGGGGGCACAGATACG. The chain joins TRBV6-1 to TRBJ2-3, with 12 nucleotides matching TRBD2. The observed sequence ends 3 residues before the CDR3 terminus, with the missing tail filled in from the germline J gene. This CDR3 spans 16 amino acids. V lost 4 bases to trimming and J lost 1 base; unmatched junction nucleotides: 3. CDR1 is MNHNS, CDR2 SASEGT, per germline.

For this clone: The junction and the germline gene differ at one end; a read error may be behind it. The read terminates 3 residues ahead of where the CDR3 ends, so the germline J gene completes it. J is TRBJ2-5 and V is TRBV6-2 or TRBV6-3; 10 bases map to TRBD2. This CDR3 has 16 amino acids. CDR1 is MNHEY, CDR2 SVGEGT, per germline. CDR3 bases read: TGTACCAGCAGTTCCATATCTAGCGGGAGAGCCGAGACC. This translates into CTSSSISSGRAET. The CDR3 in full is CTSSSISSGRAETQYF.

Points on this clone: The CDR3 is cut off 3 residues early in the read; its end comes from the germline J gene. The V gene is TRBV10-3, the J gene TRBJ1-4, with 11 bases matching TRBD1. Germline CDR1 reads ENHRY; CDR2 reads SYGVKD. V shed 3 bases and J 7 bases; nucleotides not matched to a gene: 4. The CDR3 contains 15 residues. The CDR3 bases that were read are TGTGCCATCAGTGACGCCGGGACAGGGGGTGAAAAA. Its protein is CAISDAGTGGEK. The whole CDR3 protein reads CAISDAGTGGEKLFF.

Notes on this clone: The CDR3 end falls 3 residues outside the read, so it is completed with the germline J gene. This chain joins TRBV19 and TRBJ1-5; D is possibly TRBD1 (6 bases). CDR1 and CDR2 (germline): LNHDA, SQIVND (reference sequence). This CDR3 region has 13 residues. Trimming left V 5 bases short and J 2 bases short, with 7 bases between. The covered CDR3 bases are TGTGCCAGTAGTCACAGGGGCAATCAGCCC. Its translation: CASSHRGNQP. The whole CDR3 protein reads CASSHRGNQPQHF.

In the case of this clone: The DNA ends 3 residues before the CDR3 does, and the rest of the CDR3 is filled in from the germline J gene. The chain employs TRBV5-1 and TRBJ2-1, with 7 bases matching TRBD2. Germline CDR1 reads SGHRS; CDR2 reads YFSETQ. The CDR3 is made up of 15 amino acids. The trim removed 2 bases at V and 4 bases at J, leaving 6 bases unmatched. The sequenced part of the CDR3 DNA is TGCGCCAGCAGCTTAAGCGGGGAGGTTTACAATGAG. This codes for CASSLSGEVYNE. The whole CDR3 reads CASSLSGEVYNEQFF. The whole variable domain, remainder taken from reference TRBV5-1 and TRBJ2-1, is KAGVTQTPRYLIKTRGQQVTLSCSPISGHRSVSWYQQTPGQGLQFLFEYFSETQRNKGNFPGRFSGRQFSNSRSEMNVSTLELGDSALYLCASSLSGEVYNEQFFGPGTRLTVL.

Comment on this clone: Read sequence stops 3 residues before the CDR3 end, and the germline J gene provides the missing end. The chain is built from TRBV29-1 and TRBJ2-5; D not certain. The CDR3 runs 11 residues. The V end was cut by 4 bases, the J end by 4 bases, with 7 bases between. Germline CDR1 is SQVTM and CDR2 is ANQGSEA. CDR3 bases read: TGCAGCGTTGCAGGTGGAGAGACC. It yields the protein CSVAGGET. The complete CDR3 protein is CSVAGGETQYF.

About this clone: Read sequence stops 3 residues before the CDR3 end, and the germline J gene provides the missing end. The genes are TRBV18 and TRBJ2-7; the D is unclear. The germline gives CDR1 KGHSH, CDR2 LQKENI. V was shortened by 1 base and J by 5 bases, with 3 bases between the two germline ends. The CDR3 has 11 amino acids. The CDR3 is CASSPQDEQYF. The sequenced part of the CDR3 DNA is TGTGCCAGCTCACCACAGGACGAG.

About this clone: The sequence runs out 3 residues before the end of the CDR3; the remainder is reconstructed from the germline J gene. The same CDR3 can be traced to other DNA sequences in this sample. The rearrangement joins TRBV6-1 to TRBJ2-5; D is possibly TRBD1 (6 bases). CDR3 length equals 13 residues. Germline values: CDR1 MNHNS, CDR2 SASEGT. The germline V and J ends were trimmed by 2 bases and 4 bases, with 8 bases remaining between them. The CDR3 bases that were read are TGTGCCAGCAGTGAACAGGGGAGAGAGACC. This codes for CASSEQGRET. The CDR3 reads in full as CASSEQGRETQYF.

Remarks on this clone: The read gets to within 3 residues of the CDR3 end, and the germline J gene fills in the rest. This chain connects TRBV7-6 to TRBJ2-5; D gene ambiguous. This CDR3 is 14 amino acids long. Trimming pared 4 bases from V and 5 bases from J, leaving 14 bases between. Germline CDR1 and CDR2: SGHVS and FNYEAQ. The chain's CDR3 is CASSSPASWETQYF. The sequenced part of the CDR3 DNA is TGTGCCAGCAGCTCCCCCGCTAGTTGGGAGACC.

The CDR3 loop reads CASSEAGGRETQYF. The covered CDR3 bases are TGTGCCAGTAGTGAAGCGGGGGGTCGAGAGACC. This chain links TRBV19 with TRBJ2-5, with 9 bases identical to TRBD2. The sequenced fragment ends 3 residues before the CDR3 boundary, so the rest is inferred from the germline J gene. CDR3 length: 14 amino acids. Unmatched junction bases numbered 5, after V lost 5 bases and J lost 4 bases. CDR1 and CDR2 from the germline V gene are LNHDA and SQIVND (reference sequence).

As concerns this clone: The read ends 3 residues before the CDR3 terminus; that terminus is restored from the germline J gene. The chain couples TRBV5-1 to TRBJ2-1; TRBD2 matches at 15 bases. V was pared by 4 bases and J by 7 bases, with 3 bases of the junction left unmatched. The germline V gene has CDR1 SGHRS and CDR2 YFSETQ. The CDR3 contains 15 residues. CDR3 DNA, as far as it was read: TGCGCCAGCAGCCTCGGGACTAGCGGGAGGAATGAG. Translating gives CASSLGTSGRNE. The CDR3 in its entirety is CASSLGTSGRNEQFF.

About this clone itself: The CDR3 end lies 3 residues beyond the end of the read and is filled in from the germline J gene. The rearrangement joins TRBV18 to TRBJ1-1; 7 nucleotides align to TRBD1. The CDR3 has 15 residues. Unmatched junction bases numbered 11, after V lost 5 bases and J lost 5 bases. Germline-derived CDR1 and CDR2 are KGHSH and LQKENI. The CDR3 loop is CASSSTTGSSTEAFF. CDR3 DNA (partial): TGTGCCAGCTCATCGACGACAGGGTCGTCGACTGAA.

A word on this clone: The read ends 3 residues shy of where the CDR3 ends; the end is completed using the germline J gene. The V gene is TRBV4-2, the J gene TRBJ1-2, with 11 bases lining up with TRBD1. The CDR3 extends over 14 amino acids. Germline V gene lookup returns CDR1 LGHNA and CDR2 YNFKEQ. CDR3 in amino acids: CASSTGQGAGGYTF. The sequenced part of the CDR3 DNA is TGTGCCAGCAGCACTGGACAGGGGGCAGGAGGC.

Comments on this clone: The read stops 3 residues short of the end of the CDR3; the missing end is completed from the germline J gene. Other DNA sequences of this sample code for an identical CDR3. The chain links TRBV7-2 to TRBJ1-3, with D perhaps matching TRBD1 (6 bases). The CDR3 runs 16 residues. Trimming removed 0 bases at V and 5 bases at J, with 14 bases between. Germline V CDR1 and CDR2: SGHTA, FQGNSA. The sequenced part of the CDR3 DNA is TGTGCCAGCAGCTTAGCCCCGAGGGGGTATAGAAACACC. Translating gives CASSLAPRGYRNT. The entire CDR3 protein reads CASSLAPRGYRNTIYF.

For this clone: With the read ending 3 residues before the CDR3 end, the germline J gene is used to fill in that end. The rearrangement links TRBV5-6 to TRBJ1-6; 10 bases are shared with TRBD1. The V gene's germline CDR1 is SGHDT and CDR2 YYEEEE. This CDR3 is 15 amino acids long. J was trimmed by 9 bases and V by 5 bases; bases with no gene match: 8. The CDR3 protein is CASSATGTGVSPLHF. The CDR3 bases that were read are TGTGCCAGCAGTGCAACCGGGACAGGGGTTTCACCC.

With respect to this clone: The CDR3 end is not reached by the read, which stops 3 residues before it; the germline J gene fills it in. The chain employs TRBV19 and TRBJ1-5; D uncertain. V was clipped by 5 bases and J by 7 bases, with 12 bases between them. CDR3 size: 13 residues. Germline lookup yields CDR1 LNHDA and CDR2 SQIVND (reference sequence). CDR3 DNA (partial): TGTGCCAGTAGTCCAGGCCGGAGACAGCCC. It encodes CASSPGRRQP. The whole CDR3 protein is CASSPGRRQPQHF. Based on the CDR3 plus reference TRBV19 and TRBJ1-5, the full variable domain is DGGITQSPKYLFRKEGQNVTLSCEQNLNHDAMYWYRQDPGQGLRLIYYSQIVNDFQKGDIAEGYSVSREKKESFPLTVTSAQKNPTAFYLCASSPGRRQPQHFGDGTRLSIL.

As for this clone: The read stops 3 residues short of the end of the CDR3; the missing end is completed from the germline J gene. The V call is TRBV28, the J call TRBJ2-7, with D unclear. CDR1 and CDR2 from the germline V gene are MDHEN and SYDVKM. Trimming stripped 7 bases from V and 4 bases from J, with 17 bases between. The CDR3 has 14 amino acids. The CDR3 DNA, read in part, is TGTGCCAGCATCGGTTCTAGGTCCTATTACGAG. Residues: CASIGSRSYYE. The complete CDR3 reads CASIGSRSYYEQYF.

As for this clone: The read finishes 3 residues shy of the CDR3 end, and the germline J gene is used to complete it. This chain joins TRBV2 and TRBJ2-5; tentative D call: TRBD1 (6 bases). Germline V gene sequence: CDR1 SNHLY, CDR2 FYNNEI. The V gene lost 6 bases and the J gene lost 2 bases, with 16 bases spanning the gap. This CDR3 has 15 amino acids. The DNA read from the CDR3 is TGTGCCAGCAGCCCCTGGTCCGGGACACAAGAGACC. This gives the protein CASSPWSGTQET. The entire CDR3 is CASSPWSGTQETQYF.

Comment on this clone: The CDR3 end is not reached by the read, which stops 3 residues before it; the germline J gene fills it in. The rearrangement uses TRBV18 and TRBJ1-1; TRBD1 might be the D (5 bases). There are 14 residues in the CDR3. With 6 bases removed from V and 1 base from J, the gap between germline ends came to 12 bases. CDR1 KGHSH and CDR2 LQKENI come from the germline V gene. CDR3 bases read: TGTGCCAGCTCTCAGGGAGGAGGGAACACTGAA. Amino acid sequence: CASSQGGGNTE. In full, the CDR3 reads CASSQGGGNTEAFF.

A word on this clone: The read is 3 residues too short to cover the CDR3 end, so that end is filled in from the germline J gene. V gene TRBV28 combines with J gene TRBJ2-5, with 7 bases aligning to TRBD1. There are 12 residues in the CDR3. V gave up 4 bases and J gave up 4 bases; unmatched junction bases: 0. Germline V lookup: CDR1 MDHEN, CDR2 SYDVKM. The sequenced CDR3 bases are TGTGCCAGCAGTTACAGGGGAGAGACC. Its protein product is CASSYRGET. The entire CDR3 sequence reads CASSYRGETQYF.

CDR3 DNA, as far as it was read: TGCAGTGCTAGTAGGCCGGGGGGACCC. Encoded protein: CSASRPGGP. The whole CDR3 sequence is CSASRPGGPQHF. The V call is TRBV20-1, the J call TRBJ1-5; maybe TRBD1 (5 bases). The read halts 3 residues ahead of the CDR3 end, with the missing end drawn from the germline J gene. Germline CDR1 is DFQATT and CDR2 is SNEGSKA (reference sequence). There are 12 residues in the CDR3.

Comments on this clone: The CDR3 end is not reached by the read, which stops 3 residues before it; the germline J gene fills it in. This chain connects TRBV4-2 to TRBJ2-2; TRBD2 matches 14 bases. Trimming at V came to 1 base and at J to 4 bases, leaving 2 bases not matched to a gene. The CDR3 extends over 17 amino acids. Germline CDR1 LGHNA, CDR2 YNFKEQ. The CDR3 is CASSQVGLAGVTGELFF. Partial CDR3 DNA: TGTGCCAGCAGCCAAGTGGGACTAGCGGGAGTCACCGGGGAG.

As for this clone: The read ends 3 residues shy of where the CDR3 ends; the end is completed using the germline J gene. The V and J genes are TRBV5-1 and TRBJ2-3; 7 bases are shared with TRBD1. With 4 bases clipped from V and 2 bases from J, the junction kept 4 bases outside the gene matches. Germline V lookup: CDR1 SGHRS, CDR2 YFSETQ. The CDR3 contains 14 residues. The CDR3 sequence: CASSPGQDTDTQYF. The CDR3 bases that were read are TGCGCCAGCAGCCCCGGACAGGACACAGATACG.

Comment on this clone: The CDR3 end falls 3 residues outside the read, so it is completed with the germline J gene. This sequence joins TRBV19 and TRBJ2-7; D uncertain. This CDR3 region has 12 residues. Per germline, CDR1 LNHDA and CDR2 SQIVND (reference sequence). Between the trimmed V and J ends, which lost 9 bases and 4 bases, there was a span of 13 bases. Incomplete CDR3 DNA: TGTGCCAGCCGCGGAGAAGGATACGAG. This gives the protein CASRGEGYE. The entire CDR3 is CASRGEGYEQYF.

Points on this clone: The read terminates 3 residues before the CDR3 end, so the remaining end is supplied by the germline J gene. V is TRBV2 and J is TRBJ1-1; 11 bases are a match to TRBD1. The CDR3 is 14 amino acids. Germline V gene lookup returns CDR1 SNHLY and CDR2 FYNNEI. V lost 10 bases to trimming and J lost 1 base; unmatched junction nucleotides: 5. CDR3 amino acids: CATYGQGANTEAFF. The CDR3 DNA, read in part, is TGTGCCACCTACGGACAGGGGGCGAACACTGAA.

In regard to this clone: The CDR3 goes on 3 residues after the read ends, and that part is filled in from the germline J gene. This sequence joins TRBV27 and TRBJ2-5; D is undetermined. The germline gives CDR1 MNHEY, CDR2 SMNVEV (reference sequence). This CDR3 contains 13 residues. V shed 8 bases and J shed 4 bases, with 14 bases lying between them. CDR3 protein: CASVYPIGETQYF. Incomplete CDR3 DNA: TGTGCCAGCGTTTATCCTATCGGAGAGACC.

A note on this clone: Read data end 3 residues before the CDR3 end; the end is taken from the germline J gene. This chain connects TRBV7-3 to TRBJ2-5, with D possibly TRBD1 on 6 matching bases. CDR1 is SGHTA and CDR2 is FQGTGA in the germline V gene. V gave up 5 bases and J gave up 2 bases, with 12 bases separating them. The CDR3 length is 14 residues. The CDR3 protein is CASSRGGPQETQYF. The part of the CDR3 DNA that was read is TGTGCCAGCAGCAGAGGGGGACCACAAGAGACC.